This T cell receptor (beta chain) was retrieved from a study of blood T cell repertoires in COVID-19. Background on the study: The samples span acute and convalescent COVID-19 from the United States, Italy and Spain. Sample material is recorded as cDNA or gDNA derived from T cells, B-cell-depleted T cells, or PBMCs.

In the original analysis: Estimation of nucleated cell counts relied on the amplification of reference gene primers. Only in-frame clones appear in the TCRdb table, and some are missing; sequencing was by immunoSEQ multiplex PCR. V, J and clone size are taken as reported in that table, and D and trimming were inferred from the DNA itself. The top ten hold roughly 46% of the sample, which has 70,000 to 90,000 clones, 88% seen once. Sequences were obtained from peripheral blood. The sequence was collected from a human donor in a cohort sampled during active COVID-19.

The CDR3 here is CASSFTNYGYTF. For the CDR3, the DNA is TGTGCCAGCAGCTTCACTAACTATGGCTACACCTTC. The gene calls are TRBV11-2 and TRBJ1-2; unclear D gene. The ends were cut back, 3 bases at V and 0 bases at J, with 2 bases in the middle. CDR3 length: 12 residues. The germline CDR1 and CDR2 sequences are SGHAT and FQNNGV. The full variable domain, in which reference TRBV11-2 and TRBJ1-2 provide the parts outside the CDR3, is EAGVAQSPRYKIIEKRQSVAFWCNPISGHATLYWYQQILGQGPKLLIQFQNNGVVDDSQLPKDRFSAERLKGVDSTLKIQPAKLEDSAVYLCASSFTNYGYTFGSGTRLTVV.